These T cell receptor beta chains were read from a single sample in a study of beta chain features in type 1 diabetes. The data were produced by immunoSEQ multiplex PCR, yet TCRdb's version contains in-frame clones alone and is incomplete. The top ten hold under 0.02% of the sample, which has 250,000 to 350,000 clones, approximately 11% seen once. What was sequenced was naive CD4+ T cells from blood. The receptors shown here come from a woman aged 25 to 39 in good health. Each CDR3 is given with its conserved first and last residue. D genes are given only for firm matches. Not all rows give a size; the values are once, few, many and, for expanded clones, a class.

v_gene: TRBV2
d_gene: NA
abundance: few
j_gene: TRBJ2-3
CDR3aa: CASSVEDASTDTQYF
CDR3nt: TGTGCCAGCAGTGTGGAGGACGCGAGCACAGATACGCAGTATTTT

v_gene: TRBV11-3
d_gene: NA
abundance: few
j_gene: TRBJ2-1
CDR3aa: CASSLSAYNEQFF
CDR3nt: TGTGCCAGCAGCTTGTCAGCGTACAATGAGCAGTTCTTC

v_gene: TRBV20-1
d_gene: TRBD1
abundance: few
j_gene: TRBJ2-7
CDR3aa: CSGTGEVEQYF
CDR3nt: TGCAGTGGGACAGGGGAAGTCGAGCAGTACTTC

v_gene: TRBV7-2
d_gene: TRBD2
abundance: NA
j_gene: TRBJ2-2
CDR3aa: CASSTIAGGVRELFF
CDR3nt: TGTGCCAGCAGCACTATAGCGGGAGGGGTCCGGGAGCTGTTTTTT

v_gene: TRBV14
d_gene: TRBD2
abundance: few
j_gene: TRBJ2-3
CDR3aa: CASSRLAGVETDTQYF
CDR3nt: TGTGCCAGCAGTCGACTAGCGGGAGTGGAGACAGATACGCAGTATTTT

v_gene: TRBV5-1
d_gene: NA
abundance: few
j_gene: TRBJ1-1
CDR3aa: CASSIEMNTEAFF
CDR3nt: TGCGCCAGCAGCATAGAGATGAACACTGAAGCTTTCTTT

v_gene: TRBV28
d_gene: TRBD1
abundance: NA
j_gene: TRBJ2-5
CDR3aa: CASSLTGEWETQYF
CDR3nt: TGTGCCAGCAGCCTAACAGGGGAATGGGAGACCCAGTACTTC

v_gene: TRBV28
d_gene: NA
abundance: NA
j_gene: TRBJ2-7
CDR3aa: CASLRRGLYEQYF
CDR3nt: TGTGCCAGCTTAAGACGGGGTCTCTACGAGCAGTACTTC

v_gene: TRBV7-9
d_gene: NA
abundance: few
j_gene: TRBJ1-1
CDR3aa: CASSLTGISNTEAFF
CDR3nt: TGTGCCAGCAGCCTAACAGGGATCTCCAACACTGAAGCTTTCTTT

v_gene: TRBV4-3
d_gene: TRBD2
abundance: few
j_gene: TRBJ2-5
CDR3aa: CASSQVLSSGSLETQYF
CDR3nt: TGCGCCAGCAGCCAAGTTTTATCTAGCGGGAGTTTGGAGACCCAGTACTTC

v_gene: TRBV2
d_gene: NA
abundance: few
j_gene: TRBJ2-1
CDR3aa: CASSLSVGSYNEQFF
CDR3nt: TGTGCCAGCAGCCTTAGCGTGGGGTCCTACAATGAGCAGTTCTTC

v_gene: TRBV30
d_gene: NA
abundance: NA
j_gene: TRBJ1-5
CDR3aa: CAWSGQGFHSNQPQHF
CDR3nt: TGTGCCTGGAGCGGCCAGGGCTTCCATAGCAATCAGCCCCAGCATTTT

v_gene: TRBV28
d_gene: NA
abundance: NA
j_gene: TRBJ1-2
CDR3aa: CASSLPDRLNNYGYTF
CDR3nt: TGTGCCAGCAGTTTACCAGACAGACTGAATAACTATGGCTACACCTTC

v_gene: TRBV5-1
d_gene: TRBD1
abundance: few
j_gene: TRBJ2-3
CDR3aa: CASRKGTDADTQYF
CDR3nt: TGCGCCAGCAGAAAAGGGACAGACGCGGATACGCAGTATTTT

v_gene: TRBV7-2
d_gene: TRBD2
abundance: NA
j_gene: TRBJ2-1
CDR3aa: CASSTPGRGNEQFF
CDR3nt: TGTGCCAGCAGCACTCCAGGGAGGGGCAATGAGCAGTTCTTC

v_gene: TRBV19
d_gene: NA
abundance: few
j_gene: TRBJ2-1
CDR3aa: CASSIEPSYNEQFF
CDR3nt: TGTGCCAGTAGTATCGAGCCCTCCTACAATGAGCAGTTCTTC

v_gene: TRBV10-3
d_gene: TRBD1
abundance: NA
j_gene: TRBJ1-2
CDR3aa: CAAKGQGIYGYTF
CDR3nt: TGTGCCGCAAAAGGACAGGGAATCTATGGCTACACCTTC

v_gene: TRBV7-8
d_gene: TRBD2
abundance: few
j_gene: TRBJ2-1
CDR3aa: CASSLGFGGGVNEQFF
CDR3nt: TGTGCCAGCAGCTTAGGATTTGGGGGAGGGGTGAATGAGCAGTTCTTC

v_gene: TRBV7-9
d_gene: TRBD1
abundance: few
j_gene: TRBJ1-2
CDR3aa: CASSSIKQTGKDGYTF
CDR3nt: TGTGCCAGCAGCTCAATCAAACAGACAGGGAAGGATGGCTACACCTTC

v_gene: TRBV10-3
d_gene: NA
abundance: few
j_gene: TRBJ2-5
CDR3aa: CAISTQGPETQYF
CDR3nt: TGTGCCATCAGTACCCAGGGGCCGGAGACCCAGTACTTC

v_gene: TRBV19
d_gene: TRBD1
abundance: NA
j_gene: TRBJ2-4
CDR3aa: CASSTRQGRGIQYF
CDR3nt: TGTGCCAGTAGTACTCGACAGGGTCGGGGCATTCAGTACTTC

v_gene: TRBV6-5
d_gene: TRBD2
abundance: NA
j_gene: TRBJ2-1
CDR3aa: CASRNLLASNEQFF
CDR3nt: TGTGCCAGCAGGAACTTACTAGCGAGCAATGAGCAGTTCTTC

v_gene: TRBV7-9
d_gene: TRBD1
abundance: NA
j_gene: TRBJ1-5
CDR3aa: CASSRGQGKGQPQHF
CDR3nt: TGTGCCAGCAGCCGGGGACAGGGGAAAGGCCAGCCCCAGCATTTT

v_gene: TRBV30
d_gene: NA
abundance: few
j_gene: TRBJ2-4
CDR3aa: CAWTGPRDIQYF
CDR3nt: TGTGCCTGGACCGGCCCGCGGGATATTCAGTACTTC

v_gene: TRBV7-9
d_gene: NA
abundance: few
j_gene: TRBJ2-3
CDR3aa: CASSPASPGTDTQYF
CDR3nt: TGTGCCAGCAGCCCAGCGAGCCCGGGCACAGATACGCAGTATTTT

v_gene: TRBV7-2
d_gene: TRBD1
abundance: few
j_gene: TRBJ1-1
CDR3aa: CASSLDRGNEAFF
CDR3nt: TGTGCCAGCAGCCTGGACAGGGGAAATGAAGCTTTCTTT

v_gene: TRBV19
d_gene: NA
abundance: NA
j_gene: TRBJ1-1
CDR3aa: CASSILIGGTEAFF
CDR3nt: TGTGCCAGTAGTATCTTGATTGGAGGCACTGAAGCTTTCTTT

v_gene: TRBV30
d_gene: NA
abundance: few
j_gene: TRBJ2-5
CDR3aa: CAWSVGTQETQYF
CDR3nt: TGTGCCTGGAGTGTCGGGACTCAAGAGACCCAGTACTTC

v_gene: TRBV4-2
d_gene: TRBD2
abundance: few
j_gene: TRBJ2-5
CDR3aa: CASSQRLAGGWETQYF
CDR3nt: TGTGCCAGCAGCCAACGACTAGCGGGAGGGTGGGAGACCCAGTACTTC

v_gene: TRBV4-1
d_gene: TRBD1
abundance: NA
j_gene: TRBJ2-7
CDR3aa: CASSQGQGATYEQYF
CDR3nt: TGCGCCAGCAGCCAAGGACAGGGGGCGACCTACGAGCAGTACTTC

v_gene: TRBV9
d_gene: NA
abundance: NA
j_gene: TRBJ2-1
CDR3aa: CANSVVESSYNEQFF
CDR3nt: TGTGCCAACAGCGTAGTCGAGAGCTCCTACAATGAGCAGTTCTTC

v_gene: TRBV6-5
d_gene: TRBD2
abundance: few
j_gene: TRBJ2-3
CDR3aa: CASSYGGTSGSDTQYF
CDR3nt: TGTGCCAGCAGTTACGGGGGGACTAGCGGGAGTGATACGCAGTATTTT

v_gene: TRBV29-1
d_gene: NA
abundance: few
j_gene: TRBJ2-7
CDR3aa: CSAAGQPLYEQYF
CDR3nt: TGCAGCGCTGCGGGACAGCCCTTATACGAGCAGTACTTC

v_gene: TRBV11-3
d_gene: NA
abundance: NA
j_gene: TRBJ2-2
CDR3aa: CASSLNSYEELFF
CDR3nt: TGTGCCAGCAGCTTAAACAGTTATGAGGAGCTGTTTTTT

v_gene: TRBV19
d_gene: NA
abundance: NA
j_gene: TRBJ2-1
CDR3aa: CASSISGISYNEQFF
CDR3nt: TGTGCCAGTAGTATTAGCGGAATCTCCTACAATGAGCAGTTCTTC

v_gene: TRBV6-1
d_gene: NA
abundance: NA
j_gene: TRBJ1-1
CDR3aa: CASSAPGVRTEAFF
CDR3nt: TGTGCCAGCAGTGCCCCTGGAGTACGCACTGAAGCTTTCTTT

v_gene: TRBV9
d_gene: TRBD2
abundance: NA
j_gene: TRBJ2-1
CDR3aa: CASSPRLAGSYNEQFF
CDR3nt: TGTGCCAGCAGCCCCCGACTAGCGGGCTCCTACAATGAGCAGTTCTTC

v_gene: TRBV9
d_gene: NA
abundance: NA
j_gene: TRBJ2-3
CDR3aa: CASSARTRPDTQYF
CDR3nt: TGTGCCAGCAGCGCTAGAACACGACCGGATACGCAGTATTTT

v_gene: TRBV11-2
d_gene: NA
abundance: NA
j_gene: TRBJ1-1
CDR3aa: CASSLDLNTEAFF
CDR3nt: TGTGCCAGCAGCTTAGACTTGAACACTGAAGCTTTCTTT

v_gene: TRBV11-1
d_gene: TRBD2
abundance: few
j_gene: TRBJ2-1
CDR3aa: CASRRDSGRAGEQFF
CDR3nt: TGTGCCAGCAGAAGGGATAGCGGGAGGGCGGGTGAGCAGTTCTTC

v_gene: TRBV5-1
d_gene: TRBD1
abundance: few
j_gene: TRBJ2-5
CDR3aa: CASSNNARGRETQYF
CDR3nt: TGCGCCAGCAGCAACAATGCCAGGGGGCGAGAGACCCAGTACTTC

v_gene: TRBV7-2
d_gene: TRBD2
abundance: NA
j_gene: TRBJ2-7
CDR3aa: CASGWTSGSYEQYF
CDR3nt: TGTGCCAGCGGTTGGACTAGCGGGAGTTACGAGCAGTACTTC

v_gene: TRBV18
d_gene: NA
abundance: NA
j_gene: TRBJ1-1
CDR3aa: CASSTGNTEAFF
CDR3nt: TGTGCCAGCTCGACAGGGAACACTGAAGCTTTCTTT

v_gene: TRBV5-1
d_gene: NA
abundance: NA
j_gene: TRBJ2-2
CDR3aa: CASSLVGRENTGELFF
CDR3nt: TGCGCCAGCAGCTTGGTAGGGCGGGAGAACACCGGGGAGCTGTTTTTT

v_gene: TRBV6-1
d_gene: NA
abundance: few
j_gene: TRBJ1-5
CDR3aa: CASSEMGRPPSQHF
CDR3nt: TGTGCCAGCAGTGAAATGGGGCGGCCGCCGTCCCAGCATTTT

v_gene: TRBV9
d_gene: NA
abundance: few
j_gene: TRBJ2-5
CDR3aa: CASSVTTAQETQYF
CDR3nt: TGTGCCAGCAGCGTAACGACAGCCCAAGAGACCCAGTACTTC

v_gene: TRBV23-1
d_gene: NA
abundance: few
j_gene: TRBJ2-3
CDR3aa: CASSRYRDWGPDTQYF
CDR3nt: TGCGCCAGCAGCCGTTACCGGGACTGGGGCCCAGATACGCAGTATTTT

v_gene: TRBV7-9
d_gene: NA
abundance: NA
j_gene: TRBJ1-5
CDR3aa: CASSLKGGERQPQHF
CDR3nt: TGTGCCAGCAGCTTAAAAGGGGGAGAGAGACAGCCCCAGCATTTT

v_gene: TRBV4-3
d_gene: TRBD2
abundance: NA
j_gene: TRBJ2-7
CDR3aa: CASSRRREDSYEQYF
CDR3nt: TGCGCCAGCAGCCGTCGACGGGAGGATTCCTACGAGCAGTACTTC

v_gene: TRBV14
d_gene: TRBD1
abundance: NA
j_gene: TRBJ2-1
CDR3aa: CASRTGGEQFF
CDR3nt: TGTGCCAGCAGAACAGGGGGCGAGCAGTTCTTC

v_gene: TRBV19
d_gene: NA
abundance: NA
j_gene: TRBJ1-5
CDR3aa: CASHLAFTLLNQPQHF
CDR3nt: TGTGCCAGCCACCTTGCTTTTACTCTCCTAAATCAGCCCCAGCATTTT

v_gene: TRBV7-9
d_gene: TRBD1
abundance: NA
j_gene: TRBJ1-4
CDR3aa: CASSPQGQEKLFF
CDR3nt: TGTGCCAGCAGCCCCCAGGGACAGGAAAAACTGTTTTTT

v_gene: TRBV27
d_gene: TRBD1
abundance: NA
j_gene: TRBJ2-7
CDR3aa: CASSLSPTGKGSREQYF
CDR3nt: TGTGCCAGCAGTCTTTCCCCGACAGGGAAGGGCTCGCGTGAGCAGTACTTC

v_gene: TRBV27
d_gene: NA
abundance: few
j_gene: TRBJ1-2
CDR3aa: CASMTALNYGYTF
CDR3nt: TGTGCCAGCATGACAGCACTTAACTATGGCTACACCTTC

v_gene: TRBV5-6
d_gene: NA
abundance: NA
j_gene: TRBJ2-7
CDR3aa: CASSLAYEQYF
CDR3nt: TGTGCCAGCAGCTTGGCTTACGAGCAGTACTTC

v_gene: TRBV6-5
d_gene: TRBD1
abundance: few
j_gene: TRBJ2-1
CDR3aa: CASRILDRNYNEQFF
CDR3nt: TGTGCCAGCAGGATATTGGACAGGAACTACAATGAGCAGTTCTTC

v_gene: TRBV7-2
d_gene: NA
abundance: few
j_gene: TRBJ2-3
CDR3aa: CATGRRISTDTQYF
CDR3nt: TGTGCCACCGGAAGGAGAATAAGCACAGATACGCAGTATTTT

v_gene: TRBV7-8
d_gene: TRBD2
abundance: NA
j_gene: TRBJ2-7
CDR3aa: CASSPQPLAGGEQYF
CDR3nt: TGTGCCAGCAGCCCCCAACCATTAGCGGGAGGGGAGCAGTACTTC